These 4 T cell receptor beta chains came from one sample sequenced in a study of a mutant IDH1 vaccine in newly diagnosed glioma. Sequencing was performed with immunoSEQ multiplex PCR; in TCRdb, only in-frame clones are kept and a portion is missing. The sample contains around 40,000 clones, roughly 81% of which appear only once. These TCRs are of unknown antigen specificity. Noted time point: week 5, during vaccination. A 20-mer mutant IDH1 peptide at 300 ug was injected subcutaneously with topical imiquimod. The sequencing here drew on PBMCs, taken from a glioma patient whose treatment included an IDH1 peptide vaccine. The source is a man aged 50 to 60 with glioma.

V and J are TRBV28 and TRBJ1-5; 10 positions match TRBD1. The CDR3 totals 16 residues. The germline CDR1 and CDR2 sequences are MDHEN and SYDVKM. With V trimmed by 1 base and J by 6 bases, 6 bases remained unmatched. The CDR3, as DNA: TGTGCCAGCAGTTTATCCGGGACAGGGGCGGCTCAGCCCCAGCATTTT. Its protein is CASSLSGTGAAQPQHF.

V is TRBV20-1 and J is TRBJ2-3; D perhaps matches TRBD2 (6 bases). This CDR3 contains 10 residues. Per the germline V gene, CDR1 is DFQATT and CDR2 is SNEGSKA (reference sequence). With 5 bases removed from V and 7 bases from J, the gap between germline ends came to 7 bases. The CDR3 nucleotides read TGCAGTGCTTGGGACTATACGCAGTATTTT. It yields the protein CSAWDYTQYF.

V is TRBV5-1 and J is TRBJ1-1; 7 bases are shared with TRBD1. Germline V gives CDR1 SGHRS, CDR2 YFSETQ. This CDR3 is 13 amino acids long. Losses at the gene ends were 4 bases for V and 1 base for J; bases not matched to a gene: 1. This CDR3 is CASSGTANTEAFF. CDR3 in DNA: TGCGCCAGCAGCGGGACAGCGAACACTGAAGCTTTCTTT.

The V and J genes are TRBV5-8 and TRBJ1-5, with TRBD1 matching 7 bases. V trimming: 2 bases; J trimming: 3 bases; junction bases outside the gene matches: 14. The CDR3 runs 18 residues. In germline, CDR1 is SGHTS, CDR2 YDEGEE. The DNA for the CDR3 is TGTGCCAGCAGCTTCTTAATTCGCGTCGACAGGGCCAATCAGCCCCAGCATTTT. It is translated as CASSFLIRVDRANQPQHF.